This T cell receptor beta chain is from a study of monozygotic twins with inflammatory bowel disease. TCRdb reprocessed the 5' RACE reads, keeping one entry per CDR3 protein, no DNA. Its clone listing holds over 100,000 distinct CDR3 sequences. The CDR3 covers 15 residues. In germline, CDR1 is SGDLS, CDR2 YYNGEE. The specimen was blood. The rearrangement links TRBV9 to TRBJ2-5. The sequence was obtained from a human donor with ulcerative colitis or Crohn's disease, or a healthy co-twin of an affected twin (not recorded which). The CDR3 reads CASSVGGDALETQYF.